This T cell receptor beta chain was captured by sequencing in a study of cytomegalovirus exposure and HLA in healthy donors. Researchers ran the PCR with 60 Vbeta and 13 Jbeta primers. The repertoire was sequenced with immunoSEQ multiplex PCR; TCRdb's copy has only in-frame clones and lacks some. The table records tens of thousands of clones, just under 75% of them present only once. Study-wide results and caveats: As a later analysis revealed, the rate of TCR association differed by HLA locus, with DRB1 most and HLA-C fewest. In a later analysis, productive TCRs from donors in an Asian-associated ancestry cluster reportedly carried fewer N-insertions than the cohort mean. Most sequenced TCRs were rare (though some public TCRs occurred in many donors). Trimming of TCR beta V- and J-genes showed a link, identified in a later analysis, to a missense DCLRE1C variant.

V was clipped by 2 bases and J by 4 bases, with 14 bases between them. This CDR3 region has 15 residues. The V gene's germline CDR1 is SGHDN and CDR2 FVKESK. This clone occurred once. As yet, its antigen is unknown. The sequenced sample consisted of PBMCs. The clonotype comes from a woman aged 25-40 years in good health and CMV-seronegative. V and J are TRBV14 and TRBJ1-1; D possibly corresponds to TRBD1 (6 bases). This CDR3 is CASSQFQGLTTEAFF. The DNA for the CDR3 is TGTGCCAGCAGCCAATTTCAGGGGTTGACCACTGAAGCTTTCTTT.